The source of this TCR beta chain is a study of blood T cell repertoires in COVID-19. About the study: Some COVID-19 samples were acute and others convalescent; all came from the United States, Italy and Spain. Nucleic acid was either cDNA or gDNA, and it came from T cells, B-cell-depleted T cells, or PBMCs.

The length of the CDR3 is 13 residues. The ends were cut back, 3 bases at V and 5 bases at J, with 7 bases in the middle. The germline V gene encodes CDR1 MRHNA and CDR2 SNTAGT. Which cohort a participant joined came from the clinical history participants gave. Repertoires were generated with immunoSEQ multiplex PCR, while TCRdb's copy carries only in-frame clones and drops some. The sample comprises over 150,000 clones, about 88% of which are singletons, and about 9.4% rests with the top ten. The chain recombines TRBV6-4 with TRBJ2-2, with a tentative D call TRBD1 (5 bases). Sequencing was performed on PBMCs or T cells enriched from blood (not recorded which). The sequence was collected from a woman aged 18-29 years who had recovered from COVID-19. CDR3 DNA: TGTGCCAGCAGTGATTCAGGGACCGGGGAGCTGTTTTTT. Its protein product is CASSDSGTGELFF.